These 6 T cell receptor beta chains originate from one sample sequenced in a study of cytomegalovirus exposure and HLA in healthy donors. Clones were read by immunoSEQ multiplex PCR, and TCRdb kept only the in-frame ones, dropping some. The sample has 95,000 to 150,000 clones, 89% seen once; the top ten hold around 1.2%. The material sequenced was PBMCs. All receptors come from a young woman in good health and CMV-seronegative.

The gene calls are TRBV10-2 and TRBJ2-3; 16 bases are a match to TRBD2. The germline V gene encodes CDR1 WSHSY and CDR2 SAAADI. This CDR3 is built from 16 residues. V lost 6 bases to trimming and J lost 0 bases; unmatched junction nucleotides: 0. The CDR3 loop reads CASRGLAGGSTDTQYF. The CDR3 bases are TGCGCCAGCAGGGGACTAGCGGGAGGGAGCACAGATACGCAGTATTTT.

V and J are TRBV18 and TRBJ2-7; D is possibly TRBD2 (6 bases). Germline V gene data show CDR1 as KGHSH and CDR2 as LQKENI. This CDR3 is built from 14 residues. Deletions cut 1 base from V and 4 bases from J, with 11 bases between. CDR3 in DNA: TGTGCCAGCTCACCACAGGAGACTAGATACGAGCAGTACTTC. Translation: CASSPQETRYEQYF. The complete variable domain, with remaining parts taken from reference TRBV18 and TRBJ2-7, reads NAGVMQNPRHLVRRRGQEARLRCSPMKGHSHVYWYRQLPEEGLKFMVYLQKENIIDESGMPKERFSAEFPKEGPSILRIQQVVRGDSAAYFCASSPQETRYEQYFGPGTRLTVT.

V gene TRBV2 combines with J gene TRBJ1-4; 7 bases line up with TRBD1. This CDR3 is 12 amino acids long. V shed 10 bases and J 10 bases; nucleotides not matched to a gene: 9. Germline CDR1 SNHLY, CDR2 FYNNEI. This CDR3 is CAIKTGSGKLFF. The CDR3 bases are TGTGCCATCAAGACAGGGTCGGGAAAACTGTTTTTT.

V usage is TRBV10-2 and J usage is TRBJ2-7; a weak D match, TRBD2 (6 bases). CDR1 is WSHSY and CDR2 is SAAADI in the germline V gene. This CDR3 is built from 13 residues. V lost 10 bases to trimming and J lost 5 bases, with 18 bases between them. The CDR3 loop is CATPICGVHEQYF. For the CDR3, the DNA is TGCGCCACCCCGATCTGCGGGGTCCACGAGCAGTACTTC.

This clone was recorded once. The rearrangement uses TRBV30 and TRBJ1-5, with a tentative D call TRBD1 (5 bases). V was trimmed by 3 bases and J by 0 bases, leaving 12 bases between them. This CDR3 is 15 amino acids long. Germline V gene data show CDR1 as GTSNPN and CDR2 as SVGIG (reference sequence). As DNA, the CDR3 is TGTGCCTGGAGCGAAGGACACCTTAGCAATCAGCCCCAGCATTTT. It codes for CAWSEGHLSNQPQHF.

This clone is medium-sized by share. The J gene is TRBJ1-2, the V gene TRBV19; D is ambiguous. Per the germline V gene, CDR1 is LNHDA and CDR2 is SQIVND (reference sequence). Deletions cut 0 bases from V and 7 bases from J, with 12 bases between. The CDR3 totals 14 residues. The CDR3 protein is CASSIEEGSGGYTF. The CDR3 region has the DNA TGTGCCAGTAGTATAGAGGAGGGATCAGGTGGCTACACCTTC. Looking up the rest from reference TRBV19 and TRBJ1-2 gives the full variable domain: DGGITQSPKYLFRKEGQNVTLSCEQNLNHDAMYWYRQDPGQGLRLIYYSQIVNDFQKGDIAEGYSVSREKKESFPLTVTSAQKNPTAFYLCASSIEEGSGGYTFGSGTRLTVV.